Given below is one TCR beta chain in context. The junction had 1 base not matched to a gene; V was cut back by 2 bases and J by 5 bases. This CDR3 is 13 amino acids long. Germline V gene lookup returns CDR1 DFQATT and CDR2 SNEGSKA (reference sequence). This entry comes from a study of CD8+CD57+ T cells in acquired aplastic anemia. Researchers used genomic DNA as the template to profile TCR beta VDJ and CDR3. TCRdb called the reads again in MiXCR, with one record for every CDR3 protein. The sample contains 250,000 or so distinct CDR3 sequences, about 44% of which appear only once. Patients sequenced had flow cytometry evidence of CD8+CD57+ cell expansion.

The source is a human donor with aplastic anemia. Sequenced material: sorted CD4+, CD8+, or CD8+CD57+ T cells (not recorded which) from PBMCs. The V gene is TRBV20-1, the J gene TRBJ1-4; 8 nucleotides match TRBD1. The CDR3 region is CSARRQGNEKLFF. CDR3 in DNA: TGCAGTGCTAGACGACAGGGGAATGAAAAACTGTTTTTT.